This T cell receptor (beta chain) was captured by sequencing in a study of control samples from healthy donors and cancer patients (dated by TCRdb to 2018 to 2020). Taken from the germline V gene, the CDR1 and CDR2 loops are SGDLS and YYNGEE. The CDR3 measures 16 amino acids from cysteine to phenylalanine. Only CDR3 DNA remains: 48 bases, in frame from the first base. V is trimmed back by 0 bases and J by 5 bases, and the junction contains 7 bases that no gene match accounts for. Library preparation employed the immunoSEQ multiplex PCR assay. Not all clones reach the TCRdb copy of this immuneACCESS table, which keeps in-frame sequences only. Checked studies attribute under half of the gap to unresolved V genes and leave the rest unexplained. This sample is represented by under 200,000 clones; just over 85% of them were singletons. In total, the top ten clones hold about 5.3% of the sample. With respect to this clone: Its antigen remains undetermined. Base qualities are not recorded, but no much larger clone differs from it by a single base.

This chain is built from TRBV9 and TRBJ2-3; the junction holds 9 bases that match TRBD1. Material for sequencing was blood. This clonotype was sampled from a young woman in good health. DNA sequence: TGTGCCAGCAGCGTAGGGGGACAGGGCGTGATAGATACGCAGTATTTT. Protein translation: CASSVGGQGVIDTQYF.